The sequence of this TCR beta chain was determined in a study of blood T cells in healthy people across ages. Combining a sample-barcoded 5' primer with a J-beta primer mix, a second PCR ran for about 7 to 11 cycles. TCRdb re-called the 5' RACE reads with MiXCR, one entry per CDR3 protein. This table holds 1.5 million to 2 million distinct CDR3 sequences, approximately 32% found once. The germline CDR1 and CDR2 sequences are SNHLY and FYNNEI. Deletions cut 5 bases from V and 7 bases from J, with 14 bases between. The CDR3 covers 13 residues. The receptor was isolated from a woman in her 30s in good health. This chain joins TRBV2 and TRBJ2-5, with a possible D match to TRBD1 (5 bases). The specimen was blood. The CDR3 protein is CASSRGPPGTQYF. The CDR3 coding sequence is TGTGCCAGCAGTAGGGGCCCCCCAGGGACCCAGTACTTC.